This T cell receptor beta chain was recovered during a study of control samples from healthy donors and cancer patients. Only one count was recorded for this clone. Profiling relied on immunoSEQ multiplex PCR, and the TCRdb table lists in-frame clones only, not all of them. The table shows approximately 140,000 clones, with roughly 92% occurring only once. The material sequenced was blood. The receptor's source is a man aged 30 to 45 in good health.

The CDR3 reads CSTTPDTQYF. The DNA for the CDR3 is TGCAGTACAACCCCAGATACGCAGTATTTT. The chain joins TRBV20-1 to TRBJ2-3; D ambiguous. The CDR3 extends over 10 amino acids. CDR1 and CDR2 (germline): DFQATT, SNEGSKA (reference sequence). Trimming cost V 8 bases and J 4 bases, with 7 bases left between them.